These 9 T cell receptor beta chains were all obtained from the same sample, sequenced in a study of human T cells and chemical hapten exposure. Time point defined: patch test 1, 2 weeks after DPC sensitization. Treatment meaning: therapeutic diphenylcyclopropenone sensitization with weekly scalp DPC. Via MiXCR, TCRdb re-called the RACE reads, giving one row per CDR3 protein. The table shows roughly 180,000 distinct CDR3 sequences, with 20% to 25% occurring only once. The material was whole blood, obtained in connection with sensitization to the hapten diphenylcyclopropenone (DPC). The origin of the receptors is a woman in her forties or fifties with alopecia areata. Some clones in this sample may be carry-over from other donors' samples.

The CDR3 region has the DNA TGTGCCAGCACTCCAAGACTAGCGGGAACAGAGACCCAGTACTTC. Encoded protein: CASTPRLAGTETQYF. This rearrangement joins TRBV6-5 to TRBJ2-5; TRBD2 matches 11 bases. With 7 bases clipped from V and 4 bases from J, the junction kept 8 bases outside the gene matches. CDR1 MNHEY and CDR2 SVGAGI come from the germline V gene. The CDR3 covers 15 residues.

The V call is TRBV20-1, the J call TRBJ2-4; no reliable D call. The CDR3 loop spans 16 amino acids. Germline-derived CDR1 and CDR2 are DFQATT and SNEGSKA (reference sequence). Trimming took off 4 bases at V and 0 bases at J, with 16 bases between the two ends. The CDR3 DNA follows: TGCAGTGCTACCGAACACTCCGACTTAGCCAAAAACATTCAGTACTTC. Translated, it gives CSATEHSDLAKNIQYF.

This clonotype was seen more than once but under ten times. V and J are TRBV24-1 and TRBJ2-2, with D unclear. V was pared by 5 bases and J by 5 bases, with 5 bases between. Germline CDR1 KGHDR, CDR2 SFDVKD. The length of the CDR3 is 12 residues. The chain's CDR3 is CATSVGTGELFF. DNA for the CDR3: TGTGCCACCAGTGTAGGGACCGGGGAGCTGTTTTTT.

The CDR3 DNA reads TGTGCCAGCATACGCGGACGGCAAGAGACCCAGTACTTC. The encoded protein is CASIRGRQETQYF. The chain employs TRBV6-1 and TRBJ2-5; no clear D. V lost 7 bases and J lost 2, with 11 bases in between. Looked up from germline, CDR1 is MNHNS and CDR2 is SASEGT. CDR3 length equals 13 residues.

This clonotype has a handful of counts. This chain uses TRBV29-1 with TRBJ1-3; D is uncertain. V was trimmed by 5 bases and J by 0 bases, leaving 17 bases between them. Germline V gives CDR1 SQVTM, CDR2 ANQGSEA. CDR3 length: 16 residues. CDR3 sequence: CSVSGQAQSSGNTIYF. The CDR3 DNA follows: TGCAGCGTTAGCGGCCAGGCACAGAGCTCTGGAAACACCATATATTTT.

V gene TRBV5-1 combines with J gene TRBJ2-1; TRBD2 aligns across 9 bases. J gave up 4 bases and V 0 bases, and 2 bases lay outside the gene matches. The germline V gene has CDR1 SGHRS and CDR2 YFSETQ. This CDR3 contains 15 residues. The DNA of the CDR3 is TGCGCCAGCAGCTTGGAGACTAGCGGTTACAATGAGCAGTTCTTC. As protein: CASSLETSGYNEQFF.

The chain couples TRBV10-3 to TRBJ1-1, with D unresolved. V shed 3 bases and J shed 0 bases, with 8 bases lying between them. Germline lookup yields CDR1 ENHRY and CDR2 SYGVKD. The CDR3 has 14 amino acids. The CDR3 protein is CAISETVMNTEAFF. CDR3 DNA: TGTGCCATCAGTGAAACAGTCATGAACACTGAAGCTTTCTTT.

This clonotype has just a few counts. V and J are TRBV29-1 and TRBJ2-7; TRBD2 is a possible D gene (6 bases). The V end lost 2 bases, the J end lost 0 bases, and 8 bases lay between the germline ends. Germline CDR1 and CDR2: SQVTM and ANQGSEA. This CDR3 has 13 amino acids. The CDR3, as DNA: TGCAGCGTTGAATACGGGAGCTCCTACGAGCAGTACTTC. It codes for CSVEYGSSYEQYF.

V gene TRBV4-2 combines with J gene TRBJ2-3; 14 bases match TRBD2. The J segment lost 3 bases and the V segment lost 4 bases, leaving 12 bases of the junction unmatched. CDR1 LGHNA and CDR2 YNFKEQ come from the germline V gene. This CDR3 is 19 amino acids long. CDR3 sequence: CASSPKEGLAGVWTDTQYF. CDR3 bases: TGTGCCAGCAGCCCCAAGGAGGGACTAGCGGGAGTCTGGACAGATACGCAGTATTTT.